In this sample, the clone carrying this TCR beta chain turned up many times. Its specificity is unknown. Patients were excluded for uncontrolled infection, other autoimmune disease, pregnancy or lactation. The CDR3 is 14 residues long. The ends were cut back, 5 bases at V and 10 bases at J, with 20 bases in the middle. This record belongs to a study of T cells in Graves' hyperthyroidism and ophthalmopathy. Broader study findings: Blood also held most thyroid clonotypes expanded beyond 0.001.

The CDR3 regions of TCR beta were amplified from RNA transcripts. A first-round RT-PCR of the TCR CDR3 used the HTBI primer set. Each CDR3 protein gets one entry after TCRdb re-called the multiplex PCR reads with MiXCR. The sample comprises fewer than 750,000 distinct CDR3 sequences, 14% to 15% of which are singletons, and 3.5% to 4.5% rests with the top ten. This TCR was sampled from a woman aged 40 to 49 with Graves' ophthalmopathy. V is TRBV12-3 or TRBV12-4 and J is TRBJ1-2; D perhaps matches TRBD1 (6 bases). The sequenced sample consisted of blood. As DNA, the CDR3 is TGTGCCAGCAGTCTGTGGGGGGGGCTTGCTGTCTACACCTTC. Protein sequence: CASSLWGGLAVYTF.